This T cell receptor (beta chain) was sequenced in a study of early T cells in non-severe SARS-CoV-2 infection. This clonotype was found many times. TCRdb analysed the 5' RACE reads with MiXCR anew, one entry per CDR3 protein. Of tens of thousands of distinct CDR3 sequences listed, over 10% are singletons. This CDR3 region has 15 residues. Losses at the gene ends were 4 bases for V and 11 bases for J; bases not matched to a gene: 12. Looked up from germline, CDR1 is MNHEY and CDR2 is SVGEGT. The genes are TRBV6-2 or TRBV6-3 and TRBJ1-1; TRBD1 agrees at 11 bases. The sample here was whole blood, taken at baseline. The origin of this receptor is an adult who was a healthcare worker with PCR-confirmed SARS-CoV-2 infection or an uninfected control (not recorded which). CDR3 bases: TGTGCCAGCAGTTGGGCCGGACAGGGGGCCGTCTACGCTTTCTTT. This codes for CASSWAGQGAVYAFF.